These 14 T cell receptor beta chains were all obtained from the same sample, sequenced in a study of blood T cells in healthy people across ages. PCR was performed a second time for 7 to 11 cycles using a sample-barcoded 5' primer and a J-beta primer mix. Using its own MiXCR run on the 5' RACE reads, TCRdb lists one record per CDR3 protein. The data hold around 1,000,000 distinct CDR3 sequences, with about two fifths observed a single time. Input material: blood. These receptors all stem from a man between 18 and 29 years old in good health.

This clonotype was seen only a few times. The DNA of the CDR3 is TGTGCCAGCAGCGTGAGGGTCTCCAAAAACATTCAGTACTTC. Its protein is CASSVRVSKNIQYF. J is TRBJ2-4 and V is TRBV7-2; possible D gene TRBD2, 5 bases. Germline V gene sequence: CDR1 SGHTA, CDR2 FQGNSA. The V end was cut by 5 bases, the J end by 2 bases, with 10 bases between. The CDR3 consists of 14 residues.

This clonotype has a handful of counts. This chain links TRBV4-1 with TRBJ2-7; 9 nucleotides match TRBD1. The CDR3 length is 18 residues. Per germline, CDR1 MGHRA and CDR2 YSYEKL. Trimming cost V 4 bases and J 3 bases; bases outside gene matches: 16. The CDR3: CASSLSPPSGTGFYEQYF. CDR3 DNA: TGCGCCAGCAGCCTTTCGCCGCCGTCCGGGACAGGGTTCTACGAGCAGTACTTC.

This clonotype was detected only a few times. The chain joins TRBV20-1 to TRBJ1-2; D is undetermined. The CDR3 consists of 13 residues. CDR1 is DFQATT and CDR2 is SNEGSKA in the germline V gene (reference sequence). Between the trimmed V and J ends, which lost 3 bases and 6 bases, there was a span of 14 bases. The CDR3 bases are TGCAGTGCTAGCGGTACACCGCAAAATGGCTACACCTTC. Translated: CSASGTPQNGYTF.

The CDR3: CASRGQINYGYTF. CDR3 DNA sequence: TGTGCCAGCAGGGGACAGATAAACTATGGCTACACCTTC. The chain has TRBV2 and TRBJ1-2; 7 bases fit TRBD1. CDR1 and CDR2 from the germline V gene are SNHLY and FYNNEI. J gave up 2 bases and V 6 bases, and 3 bases lay outside the gene matches. The CDR3 is 13 amino acids.

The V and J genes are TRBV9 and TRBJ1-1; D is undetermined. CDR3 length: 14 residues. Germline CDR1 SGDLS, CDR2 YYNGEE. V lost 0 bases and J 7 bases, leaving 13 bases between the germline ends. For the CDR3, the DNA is TGTGCCAGCAGCGTAGAGGTTGCGGACCGTGAAGCTTTCTTT. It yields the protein CASSVEVADREAFF.

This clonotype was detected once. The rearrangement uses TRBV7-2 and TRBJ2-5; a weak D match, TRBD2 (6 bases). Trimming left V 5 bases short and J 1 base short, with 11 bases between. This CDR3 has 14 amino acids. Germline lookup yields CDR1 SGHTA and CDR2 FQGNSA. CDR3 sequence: CASSQRLVQETQYF. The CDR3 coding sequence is TGTGCCAGCAGCCAGAGACTAGTCCAAGAGACCCAGTACTTC.

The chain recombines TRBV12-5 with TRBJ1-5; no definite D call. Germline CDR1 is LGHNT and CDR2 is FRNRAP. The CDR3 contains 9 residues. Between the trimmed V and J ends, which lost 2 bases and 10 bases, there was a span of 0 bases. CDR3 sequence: CASGLPQHF. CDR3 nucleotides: TGTGCTAGTGGTTTGCCCCAGCATTTT. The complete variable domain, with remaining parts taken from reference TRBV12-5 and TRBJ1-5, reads DARVTQTPRHKVTEMGQEVTMRCQPILGHNTVFWYRQTMMQGLELLAYFRNRAPLDDSGMPKDRFSAEMPDATLATLKIQPSEPRDSAVYFCASGLPQHFGDGTRLSIL.

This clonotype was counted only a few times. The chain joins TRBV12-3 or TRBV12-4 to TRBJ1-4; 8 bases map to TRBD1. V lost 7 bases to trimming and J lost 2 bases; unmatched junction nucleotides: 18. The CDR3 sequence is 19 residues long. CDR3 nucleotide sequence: TGTGCCAGCACCATTAGAGGACAGGGTATAGAGTCGACTAATGAAAAACTGTTTTTT. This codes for CASTIRGQGIESTNEKLFF.

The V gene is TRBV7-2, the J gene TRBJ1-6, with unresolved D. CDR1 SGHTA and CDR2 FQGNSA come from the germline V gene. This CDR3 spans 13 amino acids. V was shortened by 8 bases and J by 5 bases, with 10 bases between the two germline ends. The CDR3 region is CASGFMDNSPLHF. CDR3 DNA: TGTGCCAGCGGTTTTATGGATAATTCACCCCTCCACTTT.

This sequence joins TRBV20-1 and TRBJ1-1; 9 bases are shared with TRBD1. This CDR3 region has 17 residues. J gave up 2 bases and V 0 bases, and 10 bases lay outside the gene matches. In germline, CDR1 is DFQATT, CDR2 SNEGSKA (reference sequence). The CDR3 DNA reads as TGCAGTGCTAGAGACCTTCATCCGGGACAGGGTAACACTGAAGCTTTCTTT. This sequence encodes CSARDLHPGQGNTEAFF.

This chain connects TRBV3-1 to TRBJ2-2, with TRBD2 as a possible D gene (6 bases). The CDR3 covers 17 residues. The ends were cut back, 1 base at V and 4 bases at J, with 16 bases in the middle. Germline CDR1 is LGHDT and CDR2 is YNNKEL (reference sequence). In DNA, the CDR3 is TGTGCCAGCAGCCAAGTGGCGGGACCCTCGCCCACCGGGGAGCTGTTTTTT. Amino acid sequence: CASSQVAGPSPTGELFF.

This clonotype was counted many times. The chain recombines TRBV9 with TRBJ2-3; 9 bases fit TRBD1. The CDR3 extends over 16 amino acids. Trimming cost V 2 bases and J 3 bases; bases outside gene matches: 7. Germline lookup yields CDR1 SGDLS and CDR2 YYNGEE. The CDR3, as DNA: TGTGCCAGCAGCGTCAAAAGCGGGACAGGGACAGATACGCAGTATTTT. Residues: CASSVKSGTGTDTQYF. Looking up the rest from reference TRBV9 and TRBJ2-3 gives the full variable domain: DSGVTQTPKHLITATGQRVTLRCSPRSGDLSVYWYQQSLDQGLQFLIQYYNGEERAKGNILERFSAQQFPDLHSELNLSSLELGDSALYFCASSVKSGTGTDTQYFGPGTRLTVL.

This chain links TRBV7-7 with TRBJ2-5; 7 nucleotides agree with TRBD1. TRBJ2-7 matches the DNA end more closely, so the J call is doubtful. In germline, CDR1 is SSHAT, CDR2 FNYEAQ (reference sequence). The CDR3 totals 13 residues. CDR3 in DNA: TGTGTTAGCAGCTCGTCGACAGGGCGCGAGCAGTACTTC. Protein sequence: CVSSSSTGREQYF.

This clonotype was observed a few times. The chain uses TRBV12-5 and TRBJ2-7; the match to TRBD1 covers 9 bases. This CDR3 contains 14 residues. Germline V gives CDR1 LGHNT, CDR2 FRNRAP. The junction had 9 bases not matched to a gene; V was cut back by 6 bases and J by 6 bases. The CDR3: CASGSRDRVREQYF. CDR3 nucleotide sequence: TGTGCTAGTGGATCCCGGGACAGGGTTCGCGAGCAGTACTTC.